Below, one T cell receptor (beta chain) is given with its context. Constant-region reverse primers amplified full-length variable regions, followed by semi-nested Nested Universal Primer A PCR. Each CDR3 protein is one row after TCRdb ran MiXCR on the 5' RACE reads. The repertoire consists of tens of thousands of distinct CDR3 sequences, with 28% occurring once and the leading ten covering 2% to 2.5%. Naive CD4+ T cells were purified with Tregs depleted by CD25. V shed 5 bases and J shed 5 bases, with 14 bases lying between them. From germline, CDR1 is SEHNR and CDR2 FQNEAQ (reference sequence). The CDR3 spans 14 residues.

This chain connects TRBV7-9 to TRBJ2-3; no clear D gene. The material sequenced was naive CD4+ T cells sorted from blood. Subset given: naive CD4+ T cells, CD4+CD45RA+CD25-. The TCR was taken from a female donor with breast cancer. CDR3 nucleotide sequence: TGTGCCAGCAGCCCCCGATCGTATAGAGATACGCAGTATTTT. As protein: CASSPRSYRDTQYF.